This T cell receptor (beta chain) was captured by sequencing in a study of vaccination and CD4 T cells after COVID-19. Study background: The convalescents included six males and four females, and among them two were Hispanic while seven were Caucasian.

The assay that was used to sequence DNA from cultured CD4+ T cells was the Oncomine TCR Beta short-read assay. TCRdb re-called the PCR reads through MiXCR, storing one row per CDR3 protein. The sample consists of 11,000 or so distinct CDR3 sequences, 53% of them appearing once. CDR1 is MDHEN, CDR2 SYDVKM, per germline. The trim removed 4 bases at V and 3 bases at J, leaving 4 bases unmatched. The CDR3 contains 15 residues. Study outcomes and limitations: Median SARS-CoV-2-reactive clonotype numbers went up from around 20 to 38, but not significantly.

Note on this clonotype: Antigen specificity is unknown.

Treatment noted: roughly ten-day PBMC culture with coronavirus spike peptide pools or control peptides (ViraFEST assay). The gene calls are TRBV28 and TRBJ1-5, with 9 bases fitting TRBD1. The clonotype originates from a human donor who had recovered from COVID-19. Sequenced: CD4+ T cells from blood, cultured in vitro. The CDR3 DNA follows: TGTGCCAGCAGTTCGGGACAGGGCCTCAATCAGCCCCAGCATTTT. This gives the protein CASSSGQGLNQPQHF. The whole variable domain, remainder taken from reference TRBV28 and TRBJ1-5, is DVKVTQSSRYLVKRTGEKVFLECVQDMDHENMFWYRQDPGLGLRLIYFSYDVKMKEKGDIPEGYSVSREKKERFSLILESASTNQTSMYLCASSSGQGLNQPQHFGDGTRLSIL.